Below are 20 T cell receptor beta chains sequenced from a single sample in a study of T-cell memory formation after mild COVID-19. Each CDR3 protein is one row after TCRdb ran MiXCR on the 5' RACE reads. Of 58,000 or so distinct CDR3 sequences listed, approximately 30% were seen once; the top ten hold 40% to 45%. The sequencing input was PBMCs or a T cell subset sorted from them (not recorded which). The receptors originated from a man younger than 35 who had mild COVID-19 (a few samples of this study predate the infection). Cell type and time point are not known.

The chain has TRBV7-2 and TRBJ2-1; 10 bases align to TRBD2. The CDR3 runs 15 residues. Germline CDR1 SGHTA, CDR2 FQGNSA. Trimming removed 8 bases from V and 4 bases from J; junction bases left unmatched: 8. The CDR3 loop reads CASELAGGPYNEQFF. The CDR3 nucleotides are TGTGCCAGCGAATTAGCGGGGGGCCCGTACAATGAGCAGTTCTTC.

In DNA form, the CDR3 reads TGTGCCAGCAGCCCTCTCAGGGCCGAGCAGTACTTC. It specifies CASSPLRAEQYF. The chain uses TRBV12-3 or TRBV12-4 and TRBJ2-7; TRBD1 is a possible D gene (5 bases). The length of the CDR3 is 12 residues. The V and J ends lost 6 bases and 6 bases respectively, with 12 bases between them.

On this clonotype: Since the CDR3 does not end with the conserved phenylalanine or tryptophan, this likely comes from a read error. The chain has TRBV6-5 and TRBJ2-1; D unresolved. CDR1 is MNHEY and CDR2 is SVGAGI in the germline V gene. V was shortened by 5 bases and J by 4 bases, with 12 bases between the two germline ends. This CDR3 is built from 14 residues. The CDR3 DNA reads as TGTGCCAGCAGTGACGGAACCGGGTACAATGAGCAGTTCCTC. Residues: CASSDGTGYNEQFL.

The V gene is TRBV7-2, the J gene TRBJ2-1; 9 nucleotides match TRBD1. The germline V gene encodes CDR1 SGHTA and CDR2 FQGNSA. The CDR3 is made up of 15 amino acids. The V and J ends lost 4 bases and 2 bases, in that order; junction bases with no gene match: 3. The CDR3 nucleotides read TGTGCCAGCAGCTACTACAGGGGGCCCTACAATGAGCAGTTCTTC. Amino acids: CASSYYRGPYNEQFF.

This clonotype showed up just once. V is TRBV27 and J is TRBJ2-3; D may be TRBD1 (5 bases). This CDR3 is 15 amino acids long. Germline V gene lookup returns CDR1 MNHEY and CDR2 SMNVEV (reference sequence). V was cut by 3 bases and J by 3 bases, with 13 bases left in between. The CDR3 sequence: CASSFRGHETDTQYF. The CDR3 DNA sequence: TGTGCCAGCAGTTTTAGGGGCCATGAAACAGATACGCAGTATTTT.

The V call is TRBV27, the J call TRBJ2-7, with 10 bases fitting TRBD1. Germline V gene lookup returns CDR1 MNHEY and CDR2 SMNVEV (reference sequence). The J segment lost 3 bases and the V segment lost 2 bases, leaving 4 bases of the junction unmatched. The CDR3 extends over 15 amino acids. The CDR3 DNA follows: TGTGCCAGCAGTTTAGCGACAGGGGGCTACTACGAGCAGTACGTC. It is translated as CASSLATGGYYEQYV.

V and J are TRBV9 and TRBJ2-5; TRBD2 matches at 10 bases. CDR3 size: 15 residues. V lost 5 bases, J lost 4 bases, and 8 bases stayed unmatched. Germline CDR1 reads SGDLS; CDR2 reads YYNGEE. CDR3: CASSYLAGAGETQYF. CDR3 in DNA: TGTGCCAGCAGTTACCTAGCGGGGGCCGGAGAGACCCAGTACTTC.

In this sample, this clonotype turned up a few times. V is TRBV6-7 and J is TRBJ1-5; TRBD1 is a possible D gene (6 bases). TRBV6-7 is an ORF, with its function uncertain. The CDR3 covers 15 residues. The V end was cut by 2 bases, the J end by 7 bases, with 15 bases between. This CDR3 reads CASSYSTGKLQPQHF. The CDR3, as DNA: TGTGCCAGCAGTTACAGCACAGGGAAGCTACAGCCCCAGCATTTT.

The J gene is TRBJ1-5, the V gene TRBV6-5, with D unresolved. Germline values: CDR1 MNHEY, CDR2 SVGAGI. V was shortened by 1 base and J by 3 bases, with 10 bases between the two germline ends. The CDR3 consists of 15 residues. In nucleotides, the CDR3 is TGTGCCAGCAGTTACTACCCGGGGAACAATCAGCCCCAGCATTTT. This gives the protein CASSYYPGNNQPQHF.

This clonotype was recorded a few times. The rearrangement joins TRBV11-2 to TRBJ2-1; TRBD2 aligns across 10 bases. Trimming removed 5 bases from V and 3 bases from J; junction bases left unmatched: 4. Looked up from germline, CDR1 is SGHAT and CDR2 is FQNNGV. This CDR3 region has 15 residues. This chain's CDR3 is CASSRGTSDYNEQFF. The CDR3, as DNA: TGTGCCAGCAGCCGGGGGACTAGCGACTACAATGAGCAGTTCTTC.

This rearrangement joins TRBV7-9 to TRBJ2-1; 7 nucleotides line up with TRBD1. CDR1 and CDR2 (germline): SEHNR, FQNEAQ (reference sequence). The CDR3 is made up of 15 amino acids. The V segment lost 0 bases and the J segment 5 bases; nucleotides outside the gene matches: 4. Written as DNA, the CDR3 is TGTGCCAGCAGCTTAGCACAGGGGAGACACAATGAGCAGTTCTTC. This codes for CASSLAQGRHNEQFF.

V is TRBV5-1 and J is TRBJ2-3, with TRBD1 matching over 8 bases. This CDR3 has 13 amino acids. Germline V gives CDR1 SGHRS, CDR2 YFSETQ. After removal of 4 bases from V and 3 bases from J, the junction contained 1 base not matched to a gene. CDR3 coding DNA: TGCGCCAGCAGCGGGGACAGGACAGATACGCAGTATTTT. Its protein product is CASSGDRTDTQYF.

This chain uses TRBV7-9 with TRBJ2-7, with D maybe TRBD2 (5 bases). The CDR3 loop spans 12 amino acids. Germline assignment: CDR1 SEHNR and CDR2 FQNEAQ (reference sequence). The V and J ends lost 4 bases and 7 bases respectively, with 11 bases between them. The CDR3: CASSSDSGEQYV. The CDR3 DNA is TGTGCCAGCAGCTCAGACTCGGGAGAGCAGTACGTC.

Judged by abundance, this clonotype is medium-sized. The chain has TRBV9 and TRBJ2-3; 8 bases match TRBD2. CDR1 is SGDLS and CDR2 is YYNGEE in the germline V gene. Trimming removed 6 bases from V and 2 bases from J; junction bases left unmatched: 8. There are 15 residues in the CDR3. This CDR3 reads CASTPGGAITDTQYF. The CDR3 DNA is TGTGCCAGCACCCCGGGGGGGGCAATCACAGATACGCAGTATTTT.

The CDR3 protein is CSARGMDRSYEQYF. The CDR3 nucleotides read TGCAGTGCTCGAGGCATGGACAGGTCCTACGAGCAGTACTTC. The chain recombines TRBV20-1 with TRBJ2-7, with TRBD1 matching over 7 bases. Trimming at V came to 5 bases and at J to 1 base, leaving 8 bases not matched to a gene. CDR1 and CDR2 (germline): DFQATT, SNEGSKA (reference sequence). The CDR3 consists of 14 residues.

This clonotype was counted only a few times. This chain links TRBV7-3 with TRBJ2-7; TRBD1 is a possible D gene (6 bases). V gave up 5 bases and J gave up 2 bases, with 13 bases separating them. Germline CDR1 and CDR2: SGHTA and FQGTGA. The CDR3 length is 14 residues. In DNA, the CDR3 is TGTGCCAGCAGCACGACAGGTACTACCTACGAGCAGTACGTC. Protein: CASSTTGTTYEQYV.

The V call is TRBV5-4, the J call TRBJ2-3; weak D call: TRBD2 (6 bases). CDR1 and CDR2 from the germline V gene are SGHNT and YYREEE (reference sequence). Trimming pared 4 bases from V and 1 base from J, leaving 13 bases between. This CDR3 spans 15 amino acids. CDR3 region: CASSPGQRGTDTQYF. As DNA, the CDR3 is TGTGCCAGCAGCCCGGGCCAGCGGGGCACAGATACGCAGTATTTT.

V and J are TRBV2 and TRBJ2-5, with 10 nucleotides matching TRBD2. Per germline, CDR1 SNHLY and CDR2 FYNNEI. Trimming at V came to 1 base and at J to 7 bases, leaving 12 bases not matched to a gene. This CDR3 is built from 17 residues. The chain's CDR3 is CASSEGPSGGPKWTQYF. CDR3 DNA: TGTGCCAGCAGTGAAGGTCCTAGCGGGGGCCCTAAGTGGACCCAGTACTTC.

This rearrangement joins TRBV12-3 or TRBV12-4 to TRBJ2-5, with 10 nucleotides matching TRBD1. The CDR3 runs to 15 residues. The V and J ends lost 5 bases and 1 base, in that order; junction bases with no gene match: 4. The CDR3 loop is CASSRTGGGQETQYF. The CDR3 DNA follows: TGTGCCAGCAGTCGGACAGGGGGAGGCCAAGAGACCCAGTACTTC.

There are a few counts of this clonotype. This chain connects TRBV7-6 to TRBJ1-6; no definite D call. The CDR3 length is 15 residues. The V and J ends lost 1 base and 10 bases respectively, with 14 bases between them. Germline V lookup: CDR1 SGHVS, CDR2 FNYEAQ. The CDR3 nucleotides read TGTGCCAGCAGCTTAGGGACGGGCCCGAGGTCACCCCTCCACTTT. Protein: CASSLGTGPRSPLHF.